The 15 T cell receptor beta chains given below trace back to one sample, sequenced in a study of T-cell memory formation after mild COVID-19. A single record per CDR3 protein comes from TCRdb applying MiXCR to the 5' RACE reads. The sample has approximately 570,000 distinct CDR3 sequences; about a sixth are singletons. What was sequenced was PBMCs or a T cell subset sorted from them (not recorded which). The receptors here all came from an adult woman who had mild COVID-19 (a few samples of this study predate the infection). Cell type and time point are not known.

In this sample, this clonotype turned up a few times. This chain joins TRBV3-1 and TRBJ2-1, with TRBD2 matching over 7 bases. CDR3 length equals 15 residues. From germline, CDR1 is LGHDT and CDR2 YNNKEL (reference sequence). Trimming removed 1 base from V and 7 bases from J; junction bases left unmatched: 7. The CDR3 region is CASSQARGIRNEQFF. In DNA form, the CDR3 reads TGTGCCAGCAGCCAAGCGCGGGGGATAAGGAATGAGCAGTTCTTC.

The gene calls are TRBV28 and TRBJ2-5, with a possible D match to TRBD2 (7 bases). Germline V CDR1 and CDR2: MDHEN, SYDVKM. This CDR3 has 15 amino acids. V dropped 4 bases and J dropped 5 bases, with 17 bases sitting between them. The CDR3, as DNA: TGTGCCAGCAGTTCCCGGCGGGGGCTCCCGGAGACCCAGTACTTC. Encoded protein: CASSSRRGLPETQYF.

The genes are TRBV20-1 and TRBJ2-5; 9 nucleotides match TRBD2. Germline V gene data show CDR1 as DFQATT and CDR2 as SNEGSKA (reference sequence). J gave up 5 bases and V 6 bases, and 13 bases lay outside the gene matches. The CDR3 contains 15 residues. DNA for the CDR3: TGCAGTGCCCCGAGTAGCGGGAGAGGAAAGGAGACCCAGTACTTC. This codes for CSAPSSGRGKETQYF.

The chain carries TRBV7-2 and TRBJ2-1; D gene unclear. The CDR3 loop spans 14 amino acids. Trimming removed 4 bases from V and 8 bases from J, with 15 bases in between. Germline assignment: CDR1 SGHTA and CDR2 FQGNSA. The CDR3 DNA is TGTGCCAGCAGCTCCCGACGGATTTTGGATGAGCAGTTCTTC. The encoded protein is CASSSRRILDEQFF. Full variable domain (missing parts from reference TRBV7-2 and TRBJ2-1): GAGVSQSPSNKVTEKGKDVELRCDPISGHTALYWYRQSLGQGLEFLIYFQGNSAPDKSGLPSDRFSAERTGGSVSTLTIQRTQQEDSAVYLCASSSRRILDEQFFGPGTRLTVL.

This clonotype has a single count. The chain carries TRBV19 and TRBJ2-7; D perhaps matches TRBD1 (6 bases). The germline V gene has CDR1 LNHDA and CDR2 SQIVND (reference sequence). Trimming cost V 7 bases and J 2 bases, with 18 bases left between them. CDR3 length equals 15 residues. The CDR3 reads CASTDSGENAYEQYF. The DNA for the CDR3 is TGTGCCAGTACCGACTCAGGGGAAAATGCCTACGAGCAGTACTTC. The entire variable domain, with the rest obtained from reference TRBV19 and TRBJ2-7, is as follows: DGGITQSPKYLFRKEGQNVTLSCEQNLNHDAMYWYRQDPGQGLRLIYYSQIVNDFQKGDIAEGYSVSREKKESFPLTVTSAQKNPTAFYLCASTDSGENAYEQYFGPGTRLTVT.

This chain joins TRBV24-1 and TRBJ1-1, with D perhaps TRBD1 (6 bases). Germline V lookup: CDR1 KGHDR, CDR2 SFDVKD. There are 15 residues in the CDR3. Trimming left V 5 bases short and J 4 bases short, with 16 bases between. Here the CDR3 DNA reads TGTGCCACCAGTGTCGGGGACACCCACGCCACTGAAGCTTTCTTT. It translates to CATSVGDTHATEAFF.

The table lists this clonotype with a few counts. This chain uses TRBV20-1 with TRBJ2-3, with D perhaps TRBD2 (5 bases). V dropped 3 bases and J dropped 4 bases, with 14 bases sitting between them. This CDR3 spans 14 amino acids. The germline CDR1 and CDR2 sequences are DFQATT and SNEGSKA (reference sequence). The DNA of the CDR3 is TGCAGTGCTAGGACGGGGAGCGGTGCAGATACGCAGTATTTT. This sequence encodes CSARTGSGADTQYF.

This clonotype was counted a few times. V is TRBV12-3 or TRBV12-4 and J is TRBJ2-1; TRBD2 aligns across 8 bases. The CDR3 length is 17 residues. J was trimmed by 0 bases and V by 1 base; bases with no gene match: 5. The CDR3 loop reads CASSLDTGTSSYNEQFF. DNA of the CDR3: TGTGCCAGCAGTTTAGACACCGGGACTAGCTCCTACAATGAGCAGTTCTTC.

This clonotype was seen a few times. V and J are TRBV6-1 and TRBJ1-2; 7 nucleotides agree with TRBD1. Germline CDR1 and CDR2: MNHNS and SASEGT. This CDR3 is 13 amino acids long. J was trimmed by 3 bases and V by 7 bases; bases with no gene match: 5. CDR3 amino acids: CASNDRADYGYTF. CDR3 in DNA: TGTGCCAGCAACGACAGGGCGGACTATGGCTACACCTTC.

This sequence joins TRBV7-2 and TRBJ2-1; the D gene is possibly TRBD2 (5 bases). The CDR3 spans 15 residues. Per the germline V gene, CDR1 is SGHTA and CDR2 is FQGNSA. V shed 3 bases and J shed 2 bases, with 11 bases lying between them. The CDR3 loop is CASSLERNTYNEQFF. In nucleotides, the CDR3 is TGTGCCAGCAGCTTGGAGCGGAACACCTACAATGAGCAGTTCTTC. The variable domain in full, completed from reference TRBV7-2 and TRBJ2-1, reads GAGVSQSPSNKVTEKGKDVELRCDPISGHTALYWYRQSLGQGLEFLIYFQGNSAPDKSGLPSDRFSAERTGGSVSTLTIQRTQQEDSAVYLCASSLERNTYNEQFFGPGTRLTVL.

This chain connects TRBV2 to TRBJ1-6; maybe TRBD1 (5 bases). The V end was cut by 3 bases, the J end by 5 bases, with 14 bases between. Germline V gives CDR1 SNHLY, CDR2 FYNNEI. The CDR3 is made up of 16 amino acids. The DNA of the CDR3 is TGTGCCAGCAGTGATCCCAGGGCTCTAGATAATTCACCCCTCCACTTT. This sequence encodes CASSDPRALDNSPLHF.

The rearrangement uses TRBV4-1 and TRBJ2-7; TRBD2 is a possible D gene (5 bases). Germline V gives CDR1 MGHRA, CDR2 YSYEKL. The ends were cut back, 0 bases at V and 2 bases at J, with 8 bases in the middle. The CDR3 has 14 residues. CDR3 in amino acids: CASSQDWGAYEQYF. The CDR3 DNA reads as TGCGCCAGCAGCCAAGATTGGGGAGCCTACGAGCAGTACTTC.

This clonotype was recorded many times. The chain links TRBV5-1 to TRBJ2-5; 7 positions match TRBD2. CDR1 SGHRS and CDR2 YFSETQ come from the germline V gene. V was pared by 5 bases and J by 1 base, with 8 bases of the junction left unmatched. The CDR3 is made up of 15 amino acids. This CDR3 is CASRSASGLQETQYF. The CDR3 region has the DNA TGCGCCAGCAGATCTGCTAGCGGCCTCCAAGAGACCCAGTACTTC.

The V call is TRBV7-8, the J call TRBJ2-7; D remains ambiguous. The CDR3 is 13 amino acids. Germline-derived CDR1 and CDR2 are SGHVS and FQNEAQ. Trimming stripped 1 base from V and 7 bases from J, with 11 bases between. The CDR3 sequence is CASSLGSREEQYF. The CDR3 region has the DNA TGTGCCAGCAGCTTAGGATCCCGTGAAGAGCAGTACTTC.

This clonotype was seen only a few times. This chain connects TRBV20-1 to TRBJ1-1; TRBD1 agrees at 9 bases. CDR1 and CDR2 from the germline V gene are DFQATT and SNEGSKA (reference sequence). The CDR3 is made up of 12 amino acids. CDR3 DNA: TGCATGGGGGGACAGGGAGGTACTGAAGCTTTCTTT. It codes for CMGGQGGTEAFF.